These T cell receptor beta chains were read from a single sample in a study of blood T cells in healthy people across ages. MiXCR, run by TCRdb on the 5' RACE reads, gives a single entry per CDR3 protein. The sample shows 500,000 to 550,000 distinct CDR3 sequences, 24% of them seen only once. These data were also reused for a study on T cells of mothers and their children.

The sequenced material came from blood. The origin of the receptors is a boy younger than 18 in good health. Each CDR3 is given with its conserved first and last residue. A D gene is named only where the DNA matches it firmly. A row's size may be missing; if present it is once, few, many or a size class.

few	15	TRBV7-8	TRBJ1-5	-	TGTGCCAGCAGCTTAGCGGCCAGGGTAGGAGGTCCCCAGCATTTT	CASSLAARVGGPQHF
few	16	TRBV2	TRBJ2-7	TRBD2	TGTGCCAGCAGCCCCGTAGGACTAGCGGGAGTTGCCGAGCAGTACTTC	CASSPVGLAGVAEQYF
few	12	TRBV9	TRBJ1-4	-	TGTGCCAGCAGCGTAGACGGTGAAAAACTGTTTTTT	CASSVDGEKLFF
few	16	TRBV5-6	TRBJ2-7	-	TGTGCCAGCAGCTTGGCTTGGGTACAGACCTACTACGAGCAGTACTTC	CASSLAWVQTYYEQYF
-	14	TRBV9	TRBJ2-7	TRBD1	TGTGCCAGCAGCCCCAAGGGACAGGTGGACGAGCAGTACTTC	CASSPKGQVDEQYF
-	14	TRBV15	TRBJ1-1	-	TGTGCCACCAGCAGAGTCTCGAGGGGCACTGAAGCTTTCTTT	CATSRVSRGTEAFF
-	14	TRBV7-3	TRBJ2-2	TRBD1	TGTGCCAGCAGCCAGGGGGCGAACACCGGGGAGCTGTTTTTT	CASSQGANTGELFF
-	14	TRBV28	TRBJ1-6	-	TGTGCCAGCAGTTTAAGGGTAGGGAATTCACCCCTCCACTTT	CASSLRVGNSPLHF
few	15	TRBV10-3	TRBJ2-5	TRBD1	TGTGCCATCAGTTTCGGACAGGGCGCTGGGGAGACCCAGTACTTC	CAISFGQGAGETQYF
-	14	TRBV20-1	TRBJ2-3	-	TGCAGTGCTAGAGGGACGGACCGCGCAGATACGCAGTATTTT	CSARGTDRADTQYF
-	14	TRBV4-1	TRBJ2-7	-	TGCGCCAGCAGCCAAGATGGAGGGCGGGGCGAGCAGTACTTC	CASSQDGGRGEQYF
-	14	TRBV2	TRBJ2-6	-	TGTGCCAGCAGTACAGGGTTACGAGGCAACGTCCTGACTTTC	CASSTGLRGNVLTF
once	13	TRBV7-3	TRBJ1-1	-	TGTGCCAGCAGCTTAACTAAGGACACTGAAGCTTTCTTT	CASSLTKDTEAFF
-	17	TRBV5-1	TRBJ2-5	TRBD2	TGCGCCAGCAGCCACGGGACTAGCGGGAGGGCCATGGAGACCCAGTACTTC	CASSHGTSGRAMETQYF
-	13	TRBV7-3	TRBJ2-3	-	TGTGCCAGCAGCGACGATCGGTGGGGTACGCAGTATTTT	CASSDDRWGTQYF
-	13	TRBV29-1	TRBJ1-2	-	TGCAGCGTTGAGGATTTCCCGGAGGATGGCTACACCTTC	CSVEDFPEDGYTF
few	15	TRBV10-3	TRBJ2-1	TRBD2	TGTGCCATCAGTGAGTCAGCGGGGAGTCACAATGAGCAGTTCTTC	CAISESAGSHNEQFF
-	16	TRBV6-4	TRBJ2-1	-	TGTGCCAGCAGTGACTCGACGGGAGGGGGCAGCGATGAGCAGTTCTTC	CASSDSTGGGSDEQFF
-	15	TRBV3-1	TRBJ2-3	TRBD1	TGTGCCAGCAGCCAAGATCGACAGGGAAAGGATACGCAGTATTTT	CASSQDRQGKDTQYF
once	15	TRBV28	TRBJ1-2	-	TGTGCCAGCAGCTCGGGCGGGGGTGACCTCAGTGGCTACACCTTC	CASSSGGGDLSGYTF
few	15	TRBV15	TRBJ2-7	-	TGTGCCACCAGCAGAGAATCGTCAAACCTCTACGAGCAGTACTTC	CATSRESSNLYEQYF
few	14	TRBV19	TRBJ2-7	TRBD2	TGTGCCAGTAGTCACCCGGGACTAGCAAACGAGCAGTACTTC	CASSHPGLANEQYF
-	16	TRBV18	TRBJ2-1	TRBD2	TGTGCCAGCTCCCCCGCCAGCACTAGCGGGCCAAATGAGCAGTTCTTC	CASSPASTSGPNEQFF
few	16	TRBV7-9	TRBJ1-4	-	TGTGCCAGCAGCTTTTTTGTTGGAGGTGAATGGGGGGGACTGTTTTTT	CASSFFVGGEWGGLFF
many	14	TRBV7-9	TRBJ2-3	-	TGTGCCAGCAGCCCAAAAGACTACACATATACGCAGTATTTT	CASSPKDYTYTQYF
-	13	TRBV30	TRBJ1-2	-	-	CASLWTRLNGYTF
few	13	TRBV9	TRBJ2-5	-	TGTGCCAGCAGCGTAGGCCTCTGGGAGACCCAGTACTTC	CASSVGLWETQYF
-	17	TRBV4-1	TRBJ2-2	TRBD1	TGCGCCAGCAGCCAGCCAAGGACAGGGACGGCCACCGGGGAGCTGTTTTTT	CASSQPRTGTATGELFF
few	18	TRBV3-1	TRBJ2-6	-	TGTGCCAGCAGCCAGGGGACCGAAGATCTGTCTGGGGCCAACGTCCTGACTTTC	CASSQGTEDLSGANVLTF
few	15	TRBV12-5	TRBJ1-5	TRBD1	TGTGCTAGTGGTTGTAACCGGGACAGAGATCAGCCCCAGCATTTT	CASGCNRDRDQPQHF
few	12	TRBV20-1	TRBJ1-3	-	TGCAGTGCTCCGTACTCTGGAAACACCATATATTTT	CSAPYSGNTIYF
few	14	TRBV27	TRBJ1-4	-	TGTGCCAGCAGTTTGCTGGGGCCTGGGGAAAAACTGTTTTTT	CASSLLGPGEKLFF
few	16	TRBV9	TRBJ2-5	-	TGTGCCAGCAGCGTAGCTCTTGGGGGATGGGTTGAGACCCAGTACTTC	CASSVALGGWVETQYF
-	17	TRBV5-1	TRBJ2-6	-	TGCGCCAGCAGCTTGGTGGCAGATAGCTCTGGGGCCAACGTCCTGACTTTC	CASSLVADSSGANVLTF
-	13	TRBV3-1	TRBJ1-1	-	TGTGCCAGCAGCCAAGTTCAGGGGCTGCGGGCTTTCTTT	CASSQVQGLRAFF
few	15	TRBV9	TRBJ2-5	-	TGTGCCAGCAGCGCCTGGGTCCAGGGTCCCGAGACCCAGTACTTC	CASSAWVQGPETQYF
few	16	TRBV18	TRBJ2-3	TRBD1	TGTGCCAGCTCACTCCAAGACAGGGGGCGCGCAGATACGCAGTATTTT	CASSLQDRGRADTQYF
few	15	TRBV20-1	TRBJ2-7	TRBD2	TGCAGTGCTCCCCGGTCTAGCGGGGGGCTTTACGAGCAGTACTTC	CSAPRSSGGLYEQYF
few	11	TRBV29-1	TRBJ2-4	TRBD2	TGCAGCGGGGAGGGGCAAAACATTCAGTACTTC	CSGEGQNIQYF
few	16	TRBV9	TRBJ2-1	-	TGTGCCAGCAGCGTAGGTGGACAGAGCTCCTACAATGAGCAGTTCTTC	CASSVGGQSSYNEQFF
-	14	TRBV6-1	TRBJ2-2	-	TGTGCCAGCACCGGCGGTCTAAACACCGGGGAGCTGTTTTTT	CASTGGLNTGELFF
-	17	TRBV5-1	TRBJ2-6	-	TGCGCCAGCAGCTTGCTTACAGCAGACTCTGGGGCCAACGTCCTGACTTTC	CASSLLTADSGANVLTF
-	14	TRBV20-1	TRBJ2-1	-	TGCAGTGTCACCCCCGGATACTTTAACAATGAGCAGTTCTTC	CSVTPGYFNNEQFF
few	19	TRBV3-1	TRBJ2-5	TRBD2	TGTGCCAGCAGCCAACGGCTAGCTAGCGGGGGCCGCTTAAGGGGGACCCAGTACTTC	CASSQRLASGGRLRGTQYF
-	16	TRBV4-3	TRBJ2-1	TRBD2	TGCGCCAGCAGCCAAGGATCTAGCGGGCAGTACAATGAGCAGTTCTTC	CASSQGSSGQYNEQFF
few	14	TRBV27	TRBJ1-3	-	TGTGCCAGCAGCCCACTCCCCTCTGGAAACACCATATATTTT	CASSPLPSGNTIYF
few	15	TRBV6-6	TRBJ1-3	-	TGTGCCAGCAAGGGAGGGGGAGGCTCTGGAAACACCATATATTTT	CASKGGGGSGNTIYF
few	16	TRBV4-1	TRBJ2-2	TRBD1	TGCGCCAGCAGCCCCGGCCGGGACAGGGTCCCCGGGGAGCTGTTTTTT	CASSPGRDRVPGELFF
few	13	TRBV5-1	TRBJ1-2	-	TGCGCCAGCAGCTCAGAGGGGGTAGATGGCTACACCTTC	CASSSEGVDGYTF
few	15	TRBV4-3	TRBJ2-7	-	TGCGCCAGCAGCCAAGAAAGGACTTCCCCCTACGAGCAGTACTTC	CASSQERTSPYEQYF